This T cell receptor (beta chain) originates from a study of blood T cell repertoires in COVID-19. This CDR3 has 22 amino acids. Original analysis: Estimated nucleated cell counts came from reference gene primer amplification. The data were produced by immunoSEQ multiplex PCR, yet TCRdb's version contains in-frame clones alone and is incomplete. The DNA was the basis for D and trimming; V, J and clone size are from that table. The sample contains about 180,000 clones, around 83% of which appear only once. J is TRBJ1-6 and V is TRBV21-1. TRBV21-1 is noted as a pseudogene. The receptor comes from a human donor in a cohort sampled during active COVID-19. The sample consisted of peripheral blood. The CDR3 here is CASSKMAWAGGRIPSYNSPLHF. In DNA, the CDR3 is TGTGCCAGCAGCAAAATGGCCTGGGCGGGTGGAAGGATCCCCTCCTATAATTCACCCCTCCACTTT.